This TCR beta chain was recorded in a study of TIL therapy for anti-PD-1-resistant metastatic lung cancer. CDR3 length: 13 amino acids. Germline-derived CDR1 and CDR2 are SGHKS and YYEKEE (reference sequence). J gave up 7 bases and V 4 bases, and 5 bases lay outside the gene matches. As to time point: pre-treatment sample, taken before nivolumab and TIL therapy. The immunoSEQ assay was v3. Profiled with immunoSEQ multiplex PCR; TCRdb holds only in-frame clones, not every one. The table lists roughly 46,000 clones, approximately 86% of them singletons. The sample here was blood, taken at baseline. The chain recombines TRBV5-5 with TRBJ1-2, with 9 bases identical to TRBD1. The receptor's source is a person aged 25 to 80 with non-small cell lung cancer. The CDR3 reads CASSDGTGIGYTF. CDR3 DNA sequence: TGTGCCAGCAGCGACGGGACAGGGATTGGCTACACCTTC.